This entry is about one T cell receptor beta chain. TCRdb independently ran MiXCR on the 5' RACE reads; one entry per CDR3 protein. The sample holds about 470,000 distinct CDR3 sequences, nearly 25% seen once. After removal of 1 base from V and 8 bases from J, the junction contained 5 bases not matched to a gene. Germline CDR1 MGHRA, CDR2 YSYEKL. There are 16 residues in the CDR3. These data are taken from a study of T-cell memory formation after mild COVID-19. V gene TRBV4-1 combines with J gene TRBJ2-1; TRBD2 agrees at 13 bases. Material for sequencing was PBMCs or a T cell subset sorted from them (not recorded which). The TCR sequence derives from an adult woman who had mild COVID-19 (a few samples of this study predate the infection). Cell type and time point are not known. The CDR3 DNA sequence: TGCGCCAGCAGCCAAGTTAGGACTAGCGGGAGTGATGAGCAGTTCTTC. Translated, it gives CASSQVRTSGSDEQFF.